Many counts were recorded for the clone carrying this TCR beta chain. The antigen is not known. Germline CDR1 and CDR2: LNHDA and SQIVND (reference sequence). Trimming left V 4 bases short and J 2 bases short, with 15 bases between. The CDR3 totals 15 residues. These data originate in a study of breast tumors, draining lymph nodes, adjacent tissues. Samples came from axillary lymph nodes draining the breast cancer. Study results and limitations: That most tumor T cells come from lymph nodes remained unproven. Tumor TCR diversity was below lymph nodes but above nontumor tissue. Compared with basal-like, luminal-like tumors shared significantly more repertoire with nontumor tissue.

One entry per CDR3 protein results from TCRdb running MiXCR on the multiplex PCR reads. Seen here are approximately 210,000 distinct CDR3 sequences, nearly 35% observed once, and the top ten hold approximately 3.6%. The sequence was collected from a female donor with breast cancer. Some clones in this sample may be carry-over from other donors' samples. The chain is built from TRBV19 and TRBJ2-7; D might be TRBD1 or TRBD2, each matching 5 bases. The source material was axillary lymph node tissue. CDR3 region: CASSTPGAGPYEQYF. The CDR3 DNA follows: TGTGCCAGTAGTACCCCCGGGGCAGGTCCCTACGAGCAGTACTTC. Filled out from reference TRBV19 and TRBJ2-7, the complete variable domain reads DGGITQSPKYLFRKEGQNVTLSCEQNLNHDAMYWYRQDPGQGLRLIYYSQIVNDFQKGDIAEGYSVSREKKESFPLTVTSAQKNPTAFYLCASSTPGAGPYEQYFGPGTRLTVT.